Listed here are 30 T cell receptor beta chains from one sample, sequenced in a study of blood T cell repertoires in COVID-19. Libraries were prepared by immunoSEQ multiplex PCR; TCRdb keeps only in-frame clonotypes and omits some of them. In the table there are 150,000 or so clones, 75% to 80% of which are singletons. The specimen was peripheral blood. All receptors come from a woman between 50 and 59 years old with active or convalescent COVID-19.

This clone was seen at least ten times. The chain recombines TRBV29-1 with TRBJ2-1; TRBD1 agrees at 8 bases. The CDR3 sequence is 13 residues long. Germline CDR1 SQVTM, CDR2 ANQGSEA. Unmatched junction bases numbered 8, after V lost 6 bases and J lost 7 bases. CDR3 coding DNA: TGCAGCGTCAACAGGGGGACGGGTAATGAGCAGTTCTTC. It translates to CSVNRGTGNEQFF.

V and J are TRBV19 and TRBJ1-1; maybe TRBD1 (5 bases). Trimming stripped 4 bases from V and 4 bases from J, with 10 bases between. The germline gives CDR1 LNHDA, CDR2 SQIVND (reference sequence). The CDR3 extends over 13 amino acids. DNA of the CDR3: TGTGCCAGTAGTACCCGACAGATCACTGAAGCTTTCTTT. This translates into CASSTRQITEAFF.

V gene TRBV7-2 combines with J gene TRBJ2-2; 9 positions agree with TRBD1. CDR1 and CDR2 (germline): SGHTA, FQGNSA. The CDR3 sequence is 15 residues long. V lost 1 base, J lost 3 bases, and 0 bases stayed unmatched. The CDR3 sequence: CASSLGTGDTGELFF. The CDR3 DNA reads TGTGCCAGCAGCTTAGGGACAGGGGACACCGGGGAGCTGTTTTTT.

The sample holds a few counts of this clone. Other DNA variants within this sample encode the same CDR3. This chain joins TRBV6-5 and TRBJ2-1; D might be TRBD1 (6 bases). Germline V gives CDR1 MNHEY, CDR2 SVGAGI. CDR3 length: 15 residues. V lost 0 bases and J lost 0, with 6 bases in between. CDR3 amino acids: CASSYSQGSYNEQFF. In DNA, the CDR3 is TGTGCCAGCAGTTACTCACAGGGCTCCTACAATGAGCAGTTCTTC.

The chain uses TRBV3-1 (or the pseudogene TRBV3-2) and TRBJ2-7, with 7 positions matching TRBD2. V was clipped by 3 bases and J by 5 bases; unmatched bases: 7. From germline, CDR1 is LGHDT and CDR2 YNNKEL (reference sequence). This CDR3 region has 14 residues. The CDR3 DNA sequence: TGTGCCAGCAGCCACTCTGGGAGCGGGGACGAGCAGTACTTC. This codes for CASSHSGSGDEQYF.

The DNA of the CDR3 is TGTGCCAGCAGCTTAGGAGGATTCAACACTGAAGCTTTCTTT. Translating it yields CASSLGGFNTEAFF. This chain links TRBV11-2 with TRBJ1-1, with D hard to call. The V gene lost 1 base and the J gene lost 2 bases, with 8 bases spanning the gap. Germline V gives CDR1 SGHAT, CDR2 FQNNGV. This CDR3 spans 14 amino acids.

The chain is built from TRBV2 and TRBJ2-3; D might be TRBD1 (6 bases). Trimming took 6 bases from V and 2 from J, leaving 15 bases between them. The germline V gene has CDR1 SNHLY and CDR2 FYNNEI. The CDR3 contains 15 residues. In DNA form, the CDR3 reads TGTGCCAGCAGCGCCCAGGGGACCCCCACAGATACGCAGTATTTT. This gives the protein CASSAQGTPTDTQYF.

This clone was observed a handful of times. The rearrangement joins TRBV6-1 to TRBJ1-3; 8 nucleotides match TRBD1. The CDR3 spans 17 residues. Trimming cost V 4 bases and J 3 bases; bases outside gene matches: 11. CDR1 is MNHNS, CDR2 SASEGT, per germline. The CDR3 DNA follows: TGTGCCAGCAGTGCGCTCGGGCAGGGGGCGGGTGGAAACACCATATATTTT. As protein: CASSALGQGAGGNTIYF.

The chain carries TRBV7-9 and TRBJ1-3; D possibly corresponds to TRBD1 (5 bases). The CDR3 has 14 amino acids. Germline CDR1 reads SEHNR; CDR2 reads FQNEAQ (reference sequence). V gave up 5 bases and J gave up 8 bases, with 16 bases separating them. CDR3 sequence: CASSVGAGWDTIYF. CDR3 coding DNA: TGTGCCAGCAGCGTAGGGGCGGGATGGGACACCATATATTTT.

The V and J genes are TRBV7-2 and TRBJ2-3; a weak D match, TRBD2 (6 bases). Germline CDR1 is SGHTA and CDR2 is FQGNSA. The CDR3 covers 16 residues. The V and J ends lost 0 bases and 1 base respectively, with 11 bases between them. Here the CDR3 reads CASSLAGGRGTDTQYF. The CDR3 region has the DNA TGTGCCAGCAGCTTAGCCGGGGGAAGGGGCACAGATACGCAGTATTTT.

CDR3 protein: CASSWGTGPRSPLHF. CDR3 nucleotides: TGTGCCAGCAGTTGGGGGACAGGGCCCAGGTCACCCCTCCACTTT. The gene calls are TRBV6-6 and TRBJ1-6; 9 positions agree with TRBD1. Germline V gene data show CDR1 as MNHNY and CDR2 as SVGAGI (reference sequence). V was clipped by 4 bases and J by 10 bases; unmatched bases: 8. The CDR3 sequence is 15 residues long.

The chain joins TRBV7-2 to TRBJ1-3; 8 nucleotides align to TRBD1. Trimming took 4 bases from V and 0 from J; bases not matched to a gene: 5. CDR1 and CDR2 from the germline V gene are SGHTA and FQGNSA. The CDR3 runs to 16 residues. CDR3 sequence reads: CASSSSTGASGNTIYF. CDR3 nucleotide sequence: TGTGCCAGCAGCTCCTCGACAGGGGCCTCTGGAAACACCATATATTTT.

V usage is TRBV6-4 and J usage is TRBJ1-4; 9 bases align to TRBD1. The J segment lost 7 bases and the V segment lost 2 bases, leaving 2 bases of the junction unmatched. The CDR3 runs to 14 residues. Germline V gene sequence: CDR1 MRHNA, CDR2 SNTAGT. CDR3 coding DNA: TGTGCCAGCAGTGACGGGACAGGGCTTGAAAAACTGTTTTTT. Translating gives CASSDGTGLEKLFF.

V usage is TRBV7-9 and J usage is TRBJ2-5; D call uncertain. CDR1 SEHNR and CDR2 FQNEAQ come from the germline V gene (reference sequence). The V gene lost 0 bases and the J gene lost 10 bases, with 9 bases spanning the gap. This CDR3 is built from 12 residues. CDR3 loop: CASSLAGRHQYF. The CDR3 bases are TGTGCCAGCAGCTTAGCGGGCAGGCACCAGTACTTC.

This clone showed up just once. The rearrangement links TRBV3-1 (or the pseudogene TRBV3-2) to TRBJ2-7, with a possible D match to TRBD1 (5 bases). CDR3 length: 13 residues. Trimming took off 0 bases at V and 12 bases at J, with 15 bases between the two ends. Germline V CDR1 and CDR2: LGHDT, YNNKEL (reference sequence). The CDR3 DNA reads TGTGCCAGCAGCCAAGATAGGAAGTGGACACTGTACTTC. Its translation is CASSQDRKWTLYF.

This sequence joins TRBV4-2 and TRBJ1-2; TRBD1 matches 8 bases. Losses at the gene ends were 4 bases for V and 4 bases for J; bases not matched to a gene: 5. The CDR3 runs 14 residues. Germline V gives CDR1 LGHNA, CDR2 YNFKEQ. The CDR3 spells CASSPTGQVYGYTF. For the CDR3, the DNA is TGTGCCAGCAGCCCAACGGGACAGGTCTATGGCTACACCTTC.

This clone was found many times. CDR3 loop: CASSFRTDSNQPQHF. CDR3 nucleotides: TGTGCCAGCAGTTTCCGGACAGATAGCAATCAGCCCCAGCATTTT. The chain uses TRBV28 and TRBJ1-5, with D possibly being TRBD1 (6 bases). Germline lookup yields CDR1 MDHEN and CDR2 SYDVKM. Trimming shortened V by 3 bases and J by 0 bases, and 9 bases separated the two germline ends. There are 15 residues in the CDR3.

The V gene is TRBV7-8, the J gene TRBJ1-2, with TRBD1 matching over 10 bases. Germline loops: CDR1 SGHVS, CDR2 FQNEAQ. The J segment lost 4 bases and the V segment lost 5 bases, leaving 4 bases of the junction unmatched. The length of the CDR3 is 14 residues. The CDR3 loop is CASSVDRGTYGYTF. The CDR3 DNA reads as TGTGCCAGCAGCGTGGACAGGGGGACCTATGGCTACACCTTC.

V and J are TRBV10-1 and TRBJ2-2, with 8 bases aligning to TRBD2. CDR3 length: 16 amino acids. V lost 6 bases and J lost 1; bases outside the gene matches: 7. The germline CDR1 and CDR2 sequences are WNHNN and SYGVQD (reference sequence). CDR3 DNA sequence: TGCGCCAGCAGGGGGGGGCTAGCGGGGAACACCGGGGAGCTGTTTTTT. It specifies CASRGGLAGNTGELFF.

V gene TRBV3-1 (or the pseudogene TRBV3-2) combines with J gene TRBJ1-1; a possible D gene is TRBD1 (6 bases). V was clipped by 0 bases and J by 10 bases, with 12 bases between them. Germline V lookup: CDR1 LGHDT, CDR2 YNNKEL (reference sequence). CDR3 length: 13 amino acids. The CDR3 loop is CASSQDRDTAAFF. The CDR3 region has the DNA TGTGCCAGCAGCCAAGATCGGGACACGGCAGCTTTCTTT.

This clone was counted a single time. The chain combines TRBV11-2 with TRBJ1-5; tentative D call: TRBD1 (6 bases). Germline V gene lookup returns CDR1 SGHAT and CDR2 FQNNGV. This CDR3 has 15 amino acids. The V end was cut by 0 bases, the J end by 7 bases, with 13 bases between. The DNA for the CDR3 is TGTGCCAGCAGCTTAGATGGGGGGGCAGGGCAGCCCCAGCATTTT. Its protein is CASSLDGGAGQPQHF.

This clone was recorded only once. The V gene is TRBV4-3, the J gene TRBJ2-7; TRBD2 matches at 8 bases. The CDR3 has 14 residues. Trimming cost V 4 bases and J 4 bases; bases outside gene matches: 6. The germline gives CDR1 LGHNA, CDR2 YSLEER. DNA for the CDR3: TGCGCCAGCAGCCCACGGGCTAGCGGGTACGAGCAGTACTTC. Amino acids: CASSPRASGYEQYF.

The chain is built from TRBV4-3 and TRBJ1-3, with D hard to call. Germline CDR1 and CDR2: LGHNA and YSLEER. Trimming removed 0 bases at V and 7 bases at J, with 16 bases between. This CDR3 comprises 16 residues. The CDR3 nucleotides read TGCGCCAGCAGCCAAGATTACGGACTGTCGGCGAACACCATATATTTT. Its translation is CASSQDYGLSANTIYF.

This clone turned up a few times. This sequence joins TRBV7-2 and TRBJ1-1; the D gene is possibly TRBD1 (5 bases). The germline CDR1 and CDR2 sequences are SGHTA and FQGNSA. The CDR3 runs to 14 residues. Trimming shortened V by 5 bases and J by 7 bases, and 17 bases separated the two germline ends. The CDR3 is CASSEVGGTVEAFF. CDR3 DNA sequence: TGTGCCAGCAGCGAGGTAGGAGGGACCGTTGAAGCTTTCTTT.

CDR3 in DNA: TGTGCCAGCAGTGAAGGACAGGGCTCGCCTTATGGCTACACCTTC. This codes for CASSEGQGSPYGYTF. The chain has TRBV2 and TRBJ1-2; 7 nucleotides align to TRBD1. This CDR3 contains 15 residues. J gave up 5 bases and V 1 base, and 7 bases lay outside the gene matches. Germline V gene data show CDR1 as SNHLY and CDR2 as FYNNEI.

CDR3 bases: TGTGCCAGCAGCTTCGGCGGGAGGATGCATGAGCAGTTCTTC. Amino acid sequence: CASSFGGRMHEQFF. This chain joins TRBV5-5 and TRBJ2-1; 8 positions agree with TRBD2. J was trimmed by 8 bases and V by 2 bases; bases with no gene match: 6. The CDR3 runs 14 residues. Germline V gives CDR1 SGHKS, CDR2 YYEKEE (reference sequence).

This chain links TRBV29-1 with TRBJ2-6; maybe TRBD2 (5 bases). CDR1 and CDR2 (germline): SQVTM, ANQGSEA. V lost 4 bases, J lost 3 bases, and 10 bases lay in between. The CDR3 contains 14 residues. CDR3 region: CSVGRGDGANVLTF. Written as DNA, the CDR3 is TGCAGCGTTGGACGGGGAGATGGGGCCAACGTCCTGACTTTC. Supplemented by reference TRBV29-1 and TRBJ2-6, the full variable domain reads SAVISQKPSRDICQRGTSLTIQCQVDSQVTMMFWYRQQPGQSLTLIATANQGSEATYESGFVIDKFPISRPNLTFSTLTVSNMSPEDSSIYLCSVGRGDGANVLTFGAGSRLTVL.

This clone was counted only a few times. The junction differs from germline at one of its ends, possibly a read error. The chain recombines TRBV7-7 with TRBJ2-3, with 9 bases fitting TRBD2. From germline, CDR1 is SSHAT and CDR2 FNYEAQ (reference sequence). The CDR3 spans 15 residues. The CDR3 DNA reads TGTGCTAGCAGTTTAGCGGGGGCCCTCACAGATACGCAGTATTTT. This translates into CASSLAGALTDTQYF.

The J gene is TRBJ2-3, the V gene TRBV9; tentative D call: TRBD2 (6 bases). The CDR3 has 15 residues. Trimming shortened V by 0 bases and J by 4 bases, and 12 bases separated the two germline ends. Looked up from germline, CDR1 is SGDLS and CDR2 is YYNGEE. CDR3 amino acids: CASSVDAGFADTQYF. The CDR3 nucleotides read TGTGCCAGCAGCGTAGATGCGGGATTCGCAGATACGCAGTATTTT.

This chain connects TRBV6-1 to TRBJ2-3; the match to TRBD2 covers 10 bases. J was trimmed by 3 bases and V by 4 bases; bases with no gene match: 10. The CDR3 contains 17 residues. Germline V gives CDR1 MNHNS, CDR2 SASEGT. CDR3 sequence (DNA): TGTGCCAGCAGTGCACTGTCTAGCGGGGGTGCGACAGATACGCAGTATTTT. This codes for CASSALSSGGATDTQYF.